Listed here are 13 T cell receptor beta chains from one sample, sequenced in a study of T cells in Graves' hyperthyroidism and ophthalmopathy. There were TCR beta CDR3 regions amplified from RNA transcripts. TCR CDR3 regions were first amplified by RT-PCR with HTBI primers. MiXCR was run by TCRdb on the multiplex PCR reads, yielding one entry per CDR3 protein. The sample holds approximately 360,000 distinct CDR3 sequences, 20% to 25% seen once. Sequenced input: blood. The origin of the receptors is a man aged 50 to 59 with Graves' hyperthyroidism.

The chain carries TRBV5-1 and TRBJ1-4; 10 bases map to TRBD1. J was trimmed by 7 bases and V by 3 bases; bases with no gene match: 6. Germline V CDR1 and CDR2: SGHRS, YFSETQ. The CDR3 has 15 residues. CDR3 bases: TGCGCCAGCAGCTCTGCCGGGACAGGGGCTGAAAAACTGTTTTTT. This sequence encodes CASSSAGTGAEKLFF.

The rearrangement uses TRBV2 and TRBJ1-5, with no clear D. This CDR3 comprises 13 residues. The V gene's germline CDR1 is SNHLY and CDR2 FYNNEI. The V end was cut by 8 bases, the J end by 2 bases, with 10 bases between. CDR3 sequence: CASFNGGNQPQHF. CDR3 coding DNA: TGTGCCAGCTTTAACGGGGGCAATCAGCCCCAGCATTTT.

This clonotype was detected only a few times. The chain couples TRBV12-3 or TRBV12-4 to TRBJ2-2; TRBD2 agrees at 14 bases. The CDR3 runs to 16 residues. The junction had 5 bases not matched to a gene; V was cut back by 4 bases and J by 7 bases. This chain's CDR3 is CASSSGLAGVGGELFF. The CDR3 coding sequence is TGTGCCAGCAGTTCGGGACTAGCGGGAGTCGGCGGGGAGCTGTTTTTT.

In this sample, this clonotype turned up many times. This chain links TRBV12-3 or TRBV12-4 with TRBJ2-7; D is possibly TRBD1 (7 bases). Trimming took 4 bases from V and 4 from J, leaving 26 bases between them. The CDR3 contains 18 residues. CDR3 region: CASSSPRGTEPSEYEQYF. The CDR3 bases are TGTGCCAGCAGTTCCCCCCGGGGGACAGAGCCTAGCGAGTACGAGCAGTACTTC.

The rearrangement uses TRBV6-1 and TRBJ1-2; 7 nucleotides line up with TRBD1. Germline assignment: CDR1 MNHNS and CDR2 SASEGT. The CDR3 extends over 14 amino acids. V was pared by 5 bases and J by 9 bases, with 12 bases of the junction left unmatched. As DNA, the CDR3 is TGTGCCAGCAGTACCTTTGGACAGGTTTTGAGCTACACCTTC. Residues: CASSTFGQVLSYTF.

The sample holds many counts of this clonotype. J is TRBJ2-3 and V is TRBV6-5; 8 positions agree with TRBD1. There are 17 residues in the CDR3. Germline values: CDR1 MNHEY, CDR2 SVGAGI. V lost 2 bases to trimming and J lost 0 bases; unmatched junction nucleotides: 7. The chain's CDR3 is CASSYRDRKTSTDTQYF. The DNA for the CDR3 is TGTGCCAGCAGTTACAGGGACAGGAAAACTAGCACAGATACGCAGTATTTT.

The rearrangement joins TRBV6-5 to TRBJ1-6, with no clear D. V was trimmed by 2 bases and J by 8 bases, leaving 7 bases between them. The CDR3 is made up of 13 amino acids. Germline loops: CDR1 MNHEY, CDR2 SVGAGI. DNA of the CDR3: TGTGCCAGCAGTTACGGACTCGATTCACCCCTCCACTTT. Its translation is CASSYGLDSPLHF.

This chain connects TRBV5-1 to TRBJ1-4, with 10 bases fitting TRBD1. The length of the CDR3 is 17 residues. V trimming: 3 bases; J trimming: 5 bases; junction bases outside the gene matches: 10. From germline, CDR1 is SGHRS and CDR2 YFSETQ. The CDR3 protein is CASSYDRGRAENEKLFF. As DNA, the CDR3 is TGCGCCAGCAGCTACGACAGGGGGCGCGCCGAAAATGAAAAACTGTTTTTT.

The chain couples TRBV28 to TRBJ2-7; 9 positions agree with TRBD1. The CDR3 extends over 13 amino acids. The germline V gene encodes CDR1 MDHEN and CDR2 SYDVKM. V shed 6 bases and J 9 bases; nucleotides not matched to a gene: 9. DNA for the CDR3: TGTGCCAGCAGGTCCGGGACAGGGATGTGGCAGTACTTC. Its translation is CASRSGTGMWQYF.

This sequence joins TRBV9 and TRBJ2-1; maybe TRBD2 (5 bases). V was clipped by 7 bases and J by 2 bases, with 16 bases between them. CDR1 SGDLS and CDR2 YYNGEE come from the germline V gene. The CDR3 covers 15 residues. For the CDR3, the DNA is TGTGCCAGCCAGCCCGGAGGCGGCGCCTACAATGAGCAGTTCTTC. It yields the protein CASQPGGGAYNEQFF.

This chain joins TRBV5-1 and TRBJ2-1; a possible D gene is TRBD2 (5 bases). The CDR3 has 13 residues. The germline CDR1 and CDR2 sequences are SGHRS and YFSETQ. The germline V and J ends were trimmed by 2 bases and 10 bases, with 13 bases remaining between them. The CDR3 protein is CASSLGGLREQFF. The CDR3 DNA reads as TGCGCCAGCAGCTTAGGAGGTCTTCGAGAGCAGTTCTTC.

The chain joins TRBV11-3 to TRBJ1-4, with D maybe TRBD1 (5 bases). This CDR3 has 14 amino acids. Germline V CDR1 and CDR2: SGHNT, YENEEA. The ends were cut back, 5 bases at V and 8 bases at J, with 15 bases in the middle. The DNA of the CDR3 is TGTGCCAGCAGCCCGGGGACGGAAGGAGAAAAACTGTTTTTT. Its translation: CASSPGTEGEKLFF.

The V gene is TRBV29-1, the J gene TRBJ2-7, with 8 bases lining up with TRBD2. Germline V gives CDR1 SQVTM, CDR2 ANQGSEA. The trim removed 4 bases at V and 6 bases at J, leaving 8 bases unmatched. CDR3 length equals 13 residues. The CDR3, as DNA: TGCAGCGTTGGGTTTAGCGGGACTGGCGAGCAGTACTTC. Encoded protein: CSVGFSGTGEQYF.